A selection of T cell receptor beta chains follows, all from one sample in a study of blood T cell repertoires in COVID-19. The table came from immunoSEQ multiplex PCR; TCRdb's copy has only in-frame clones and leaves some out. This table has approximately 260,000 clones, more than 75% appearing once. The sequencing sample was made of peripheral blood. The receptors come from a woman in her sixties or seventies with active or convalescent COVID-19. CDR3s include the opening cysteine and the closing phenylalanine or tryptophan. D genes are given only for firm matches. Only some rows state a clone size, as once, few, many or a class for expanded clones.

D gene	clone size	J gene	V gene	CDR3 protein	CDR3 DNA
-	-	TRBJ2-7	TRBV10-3	CAITSGSYEQYF	TGTGCCATCACGTCGGGCTCCTACGAGCAGTACTTC
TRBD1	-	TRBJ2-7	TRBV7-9	CASSHRDREPYEQYF	TGTGCCAGCAGCCACAGGGACAGGGAACCCTACGAGCAGTACTTC
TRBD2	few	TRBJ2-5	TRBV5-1	CASSPGLAGVETQYF	TGCGCCAGCAGCCCAGGACTAGCGGGGGTGGAGACCCAGTACTTC
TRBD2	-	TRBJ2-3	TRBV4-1	CASSQDWGGGGGTDTQYF	TGCGCCAGCAGCCAAGATTGGGGAGGCGGGGGGGGCACAGATACGCAGTATTTT
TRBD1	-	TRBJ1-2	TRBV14	CASSRAGTGYNYGYTF	TGTGCCAGCAGCCGAGCCGGGACAGGGTATAACTATGGCTACACCTTC
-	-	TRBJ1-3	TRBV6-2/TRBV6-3	CASRYGLRNTIYF	TGTGCCAGCAGATACGGGCTCAGAAACACCATATATTTT
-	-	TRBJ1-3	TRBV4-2	CASSQVARDGNTIYF	TGTGCCAGCAGCCAAGTCGCGAGGGATGGAAACACCATATATTTT
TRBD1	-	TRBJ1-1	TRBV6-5	CASSTDRLLNTEAFF	TGTGCCAGCAGCACGGACAGGCTACTGAACACTGAAGCTTTCTTT
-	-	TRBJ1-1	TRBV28	CASSLDRRTEAFF	TGTGCCAGCAGCCTGGACAGAAGGACTGAAGCTTTCTTT
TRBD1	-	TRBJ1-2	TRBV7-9	CASSLQGAGGYTF	TGTGCCAGCAGCTTACAGGGGGCGGGAGGCTACACCTTC
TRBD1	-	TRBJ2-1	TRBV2	CASSDRGRYNEQFF	TGTGCCAGCAGCGACAGGGGGCGTTACAATGAGCAGTTCTTC
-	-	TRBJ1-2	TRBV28	CASSFVTANYGYTF	TGTGCCAGCAGTTTTGTGACAGCTAACTATGGCTACACCTTC